The present TCR beta chain was sequenced within a study of blood T cells in healthy people across ages. Broader study findings: Significant beta diversity loss was already apparent by age about 39, declining roughly linearly.

CDR1 is ENHRY, CDR2 SYGVKD, per germline. With 10 bases removed from V and 0 bases from J, the gap between germline ends came to 16 bases. The CDR3 totals 15 residues. A J-beta primer mix and a sample-barcoded 5' primer were used in a second PCR of roughly 6 to 11 cycles. Using its own MiXCR run on the 5' RACE reads, TCRdb lists one record per CDR3 protein. The profile shows about 730,000 distinct CDR3 sequences, 43% of them singletons. A minimum of 6 micrograms of total RNA was extracted per sample. This clonotype appeared many times. What it recognizes is unknown. The specimen was blood. The chain recombines TRBV10-3 with TRBJ2-1, with D perhaps TRBD2 (6 bases). The receptor was derived from a woman between 55 and 75 years old in good health. The CDR3 loop is CATKWRDGSYNEQFF. The CDR3 region has the DNA TGTGCCACCAAATGGCGGGACGGCTCCTACAATGAGCAGTTCTTC.